Listed here are 16 T cell receptor beta chains from one sample, sequenced in a study of blood T cells in healthy people across ages. It was with a sample-barcoded 5' primer and a J-beta primer mix that a second PCR of roughly 7 to 12 cycles was run. TCRdb re-called the 5' RACE reads with MiXCR, one entry per CDR3 protein. The sample shows approximately 780,000 distinct CDR3 sequences, 25% to 30% of them seen only once. The sample was also reused in another study, on T cells of mothers and their children.

The source material was blood. These receptors all come from a boy between 10 and 17 years old in good health.

This clonotype turned up a few times. V and J are TRBV7-2 and TRBJ2-1; possibly TRBD1 for D (5 bases). The V and J ends lost 6 bases and 8 bases respectively, with 14 bases between them. In germline, CDR1 is SGHTA, CDR2 FQGNSA. The CDR3 loop spans 13 amino acids. The CDR3 is CASSPEVGDEQFF. For the CDR3, the DNA is TGTGCCAGCAGTCCTGAAGTAGGGGATGAGCAGTTCTTC.

This clonotype turned up a few times. Here the CDR3 omits its conserved ending phenylalanine or tryptophan, so a read error is the likely source. The genes are TRBV29-1 and TRBJ2-5, with a weak D call TRBD2 (7 bases). The CDR3 extends over 13 amino acids. The ends were cut back, 4 bases at V and 5 bases at J, with 14 bases in the middle. CDR1 SQVTM and CDR2 ANQGSEA come from the germline V gene. The CDR3 sequence: CSVGGGGAETQYL. The DNA of the CDR3 is TGCAGCGTTGGTGGAGGGGGGGCGGAGACCCAGTACCTC.

J is TRBJ2-5 and V is TRBV7-2, with 8 bases aligning to TRBD2. Per the germline V gene, CDR1 is SGHTA and CDR2 is FQGNSA. The CDR3 consists of 15 residues. V was clipped by 5 bases and J by 2 bases; unmatched bases: 7. CDR3: CASSPGTRGQETQYF. The DNA of the CDR3 is TGTGCCAGCAGCCCGGGGACTAGGGGGCAAGAGACCCAGTACTTC.

The gene calls are TRBV19 and TRBJ2-7; D is perhaps TRBD2 (5 bases). The V end lost 3 bases, the J end lost 6 bases, and 12 bases lay between the germline ends. CDR3 size: 13 residues. CDR1 and CDR2 (germline): LNHDA, SQIVND (reference sequence). The CDR3 sequence is CASSILGNGEQYF. The DNA of the CDR3 is TGTGCCAGTAGTATTCTCGGGAACGGCGAGCAGTACTTC. Looking up the rest from reference TRBV19 and TRBJ2-7 gives the full variable domain: DGGITQSPKYLFRKEGQNVTLSCEQNLNHDAMYWYRQDPGQGLRLIYYSQIVNDFQKGDIAEGYSVSREKKESFPLTVTSAQKNPTAFYLCASSILGNGEQYFGPGTRLTVT.

This chain joins TRBV12-5 and TRBJ2-5, with D hard to call. V was trimmed by 2 bases and J by 4 bases, leaving 11 bases between them. The CDR3 consists of 14 residues. Germline CDR1 is LGHNT and CDR2 is FRNRAP. This CDR3 is CASGLTSVGETQYF. Here the CDR3 DNA reads TGTGCTAGTGGTTTGACATCGGTTGGAGAGACCCAGTACTTC.

V is TRBV7-6 and J is TRBJ2-6, with no clear D. V gave up 4 bases and J gave up 1 base, with 8 bases separating them. CDR3 length: 15 amino acids. Germline V gives CDR1 SGHVS, CDR2 FNYEAQ. CDR3 bases: TGTGCCAGCAGCTCACTTACGTCTGGGGCCAACGTCCTGACTTTC. Protein product: CASSSLTSGANVLTF.

This clonotype was picked up a small number of times. The chain uses TRBV5-1 and TRBJ2-1; 12 bases match TRBD2. CDR3 length: 16 residues. From germline, CDR1 is SGHRS and CDR2 YFSETQ. Trimming cost V 0 bases and J 8 bases; bases outside gene matches: 6. The CDR3 protein is CASSLGSSGGAHEQFF. CDR3 bases: TGCGCCAGCAGCTTGGGGTCTAGCGGGGGGGCCCATGAGCAGTTCTTC.

The chain combines TRBV24-1 with TRBJ2-2; 7 nucleotides match TRBD2. Trimming at V came to 3 bases and at J to 1 base, leaving 10 bases not matched to a gene. The CDR3 has 18 amino acids. Germline assignment: CDR1 KGHDR and CDR2 SFDVKD. Here the CDR3 DNA reads TGTGCCACCAGTGATCCAAGCGGGACGGGGAGGAACACCGGGGAGCTGTTTTTT. It specifies CATSDPSGTGRNTGELFF.

The rearrangement links TRBV6-2 or TRBV6-3 to TRBJ2-5; TRBD2 matches at 12 bases. The J call may be mistaken, given a closer DNA end match to TRBJ2-1. The CDR3 contains 18 residues. Germline CDR1 MNHEY, CDR2 SVGEGT. The CDR3 DNA follows: TGTGCCAGCAGTTACTTTACTAGCGGGGGGTCCCGGGTCAATGAGCAGTTCTTC. Protein: CASSYFTSGGSRVNEQFF.

This clonotype has a handful of counts. The chain couples TRBV12-3 or TRBV12-4 to TRBJ2-2; 8 positions match TRBD1. This CDR3 is 14 amino acids long. V was pared by 7 bases and J by 3 bases, with 4 bases of the junction left unmatched. Here the CDR3 DNA reads TGTGCCAGCATCATACAGGGGGACACCGGGGAGCTGTTTTTT. This translates into CASIIQGDTGELFF.

This chain links TRBV28 with TRBJ1-1; 8 nucleotides agree with TRBD1. This CDR3 spans 16 amino acids. Germline CDR1 and CDR2: MDHEN and SYDVKM. Trimming at V came to 5 bases and at J to 1 base, leaving 9 bases not matched to a gene. CDR3 sequence reads: CASSPWTGKGNTEAFF. The CDR3 bases are TGTGCCAGCAGTCCGTGGACAGGGAAAGGGAACACTGAAGCTTTCTTT.

The chain carries TRBV20-1 and TRBJ2-7, with 13 bases aligning to TRBD2. With V trimmed by 0 bases and J by 7 bases, 12 bases remained unmatched. The CDR3 is made up of 17 amino acids. Per germline, CDR1 DFQATT and CDR2 SNEGSKA (reference sequence). The CDR3 is CSARDIGTSGILLEQYF. The CDR3 DNA sequence: TGCAGTGCTAGAGATATAGGGACTAGCGGGATTCTTTTGGAGCAGTACTTC.

The J gene is TRBJ1-1, the V gene TRBV5-1; 11 positions agree with TRBD1. The CDR3 is 14 residues long. The germline CDR1 and CDR2 sequences are SGHRS and YFSETQ. J lost 8 bases, V lost 4 bases, and 7 bases had no gene match. The CDR3 nucleotides are TGCGCCAGCAGCCCCCGGACAGGGGGCGCGGAAGCTTTCTTT. Amino acids: CASSPRTGGAEAFF.

A few counts support this clonotype. The chain carries TRBV10-2 and TRBJ1-2, with 9 bases matching TRBD1. From germline, CDR1 is WSHSY and CDR2 SAAADI. J lost 4 bases, V lost 2 bases, and 2 bases had no gene match. This CDR3 region has 14 residues. For the CDR3, the DNA is TGCGCCAGCAGTGAGGGGACAGGGATCTATGGCTACACCTTC. This sequence encodes CASSEGTGIYGYTF.

J is TRBJ2-7 and V is TRBV5-1, with D possibly being TRBD1 (7 bases). V gave up 4 bases and J gave up 6 bases, with 20 bases separating them. The CDR3 consists of 15 residues. CDR1 and CDR2 from the germline V gene are SGHRS and YFSETQ. Here the CDR3 reads CASSPRGGGTLEQYF. The CDR3 DNA sequence: TGCGCCAGCAGCCCCCGAGGAGGGGGCACGCTCGAGCAGTACTTC.

As for this clonotype: The conserved phenylalanine or tryptophan normally closing the CDR3 is absent here, so this likely arose from a read error. The chain joins TRBV28 to TRBJ2-5; D ambiguous. The CDR3 has 12 amino acids. Trimming pared 5 bases from V and 11 bases from J, leaving 15 bases between. The germline V gene encodes CDR1 MDHEN and CDR2 SYDVKM. The CDR3 DNA reads TGTGCCAGCAGTCCTATCACGGTATCTCAGTACCTC. It codes for CASSPITVSQYL.